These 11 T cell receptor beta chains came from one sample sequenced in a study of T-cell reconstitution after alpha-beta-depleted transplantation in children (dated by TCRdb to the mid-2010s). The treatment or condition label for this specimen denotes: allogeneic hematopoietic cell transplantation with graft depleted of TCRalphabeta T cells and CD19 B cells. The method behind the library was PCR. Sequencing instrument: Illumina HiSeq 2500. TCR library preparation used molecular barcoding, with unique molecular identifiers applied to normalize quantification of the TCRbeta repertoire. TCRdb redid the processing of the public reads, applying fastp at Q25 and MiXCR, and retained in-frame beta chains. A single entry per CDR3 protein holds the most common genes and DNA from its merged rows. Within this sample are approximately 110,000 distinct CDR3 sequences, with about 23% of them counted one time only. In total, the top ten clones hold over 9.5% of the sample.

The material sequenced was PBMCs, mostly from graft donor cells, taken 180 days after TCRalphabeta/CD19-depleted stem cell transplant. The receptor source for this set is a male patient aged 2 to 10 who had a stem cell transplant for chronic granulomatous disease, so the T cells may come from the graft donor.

In nucleotides, the CDR3 is TGCAGTGCTACGGCGCGGCCCGGTGGGAATGAAAAACTGTTTTTT. Its translation is CSATARPGGNEKLFF. This sequence joins TRBV20-1 and TRBJ1-4; the D is unclear. V was pared by 4 bases and J by 5 bases, with 17 bases between. Germline assignment: CDR1 DFQATT and CDR2 SNEGSKA (reference sequence). There are 15 residues in the CDR3.

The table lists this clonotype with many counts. The DNA of the CDR3 is TGTGCCAGCAGTTTAGGGTCTAGCGGGAGGGGGGAGACCCAGTACTTC. Its translation: CASSLGSSGRGETQYF. This rearrangement joins TRBV12-3 or TRBV12-4 to TRBJ2-5; 12 bases agree with TRBD2. V trimming: 1 base; J trimming: 5 bases; junction bases outside the gene matches: 5. The CDR3 is 16 residues long.

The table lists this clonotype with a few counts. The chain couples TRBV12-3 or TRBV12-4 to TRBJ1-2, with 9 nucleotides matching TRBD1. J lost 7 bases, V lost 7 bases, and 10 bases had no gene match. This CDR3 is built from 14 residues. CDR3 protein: CASTVEGQGFGYTF. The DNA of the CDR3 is TGTGCCAGCACCGTAGAGGGACAGGGATTTGGCTACACCTTC.

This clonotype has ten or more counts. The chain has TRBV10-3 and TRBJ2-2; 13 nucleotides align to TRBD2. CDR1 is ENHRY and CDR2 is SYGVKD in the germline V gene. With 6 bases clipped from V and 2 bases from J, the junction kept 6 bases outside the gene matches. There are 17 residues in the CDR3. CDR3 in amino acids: CAIRGTSGTYNTGELFF. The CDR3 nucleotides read TGTGCCATCAGGGGGACTAGCGGGACTTATAACACCGGGGAGCTGTTTTTT.

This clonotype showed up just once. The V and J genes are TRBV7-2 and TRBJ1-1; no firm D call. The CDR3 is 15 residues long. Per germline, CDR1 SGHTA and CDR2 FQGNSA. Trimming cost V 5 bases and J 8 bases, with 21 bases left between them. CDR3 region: CASSLWTGSSKEAFF. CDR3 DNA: TGTGCCAGCAGCCTATGGACGGGTTCCTCCAAGGAAGCTTTCTTT.

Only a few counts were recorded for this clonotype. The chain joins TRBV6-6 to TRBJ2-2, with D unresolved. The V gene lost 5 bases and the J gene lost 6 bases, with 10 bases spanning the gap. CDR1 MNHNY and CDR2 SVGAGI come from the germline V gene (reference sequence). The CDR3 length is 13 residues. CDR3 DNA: TGTGCCAGCAGTCAAAACTCTGCCGGGGAGCTGTTTTTT. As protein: CASSQNSAGELFF.

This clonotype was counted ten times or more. The CDR3 spells CASSLIGDEQFF. The CDR3 DNA is TGTGCCAGCAGTTTAATCGGGGATGAGCAGTTCTTC. The V and J genes are TRBV27 and TRBJ2-1, with D perhaps matching TRBD2 (5 bases). The CDR3 sequence is 12 residues long. Trimming took off 2 bases at V and 8 bases at J, with 7 bases between the two ends. The germline V gene encodes CDR1 MNHEY and CDR2 SMNVEV (reference sequence).

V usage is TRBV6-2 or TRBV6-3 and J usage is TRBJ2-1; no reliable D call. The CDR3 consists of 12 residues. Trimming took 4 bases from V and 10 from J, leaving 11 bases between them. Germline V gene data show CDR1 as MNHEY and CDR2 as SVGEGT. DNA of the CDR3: TGTGCCAGCAGTTTCGGCCATGACGAGCAGTTCTTC. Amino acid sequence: CASSFGHDEQFF.

The CDR3 DNA is TGTGCCAGCAGCTTAGCTTACCCCGGGTCCTCTGGAAACACCATATATTTT. This translates into CASSLAYPGSSGNTIYF. The V and J genes are TRBV7-6 and TRBJ1-3, with no clear D. This CDR3 has 17 residues. Trimming removed 0 bases from V and 0 bases from J, with 12 bases in between. Looked up from germline, CDR1 is SGHVS and CDR2 is FNYEAQ.

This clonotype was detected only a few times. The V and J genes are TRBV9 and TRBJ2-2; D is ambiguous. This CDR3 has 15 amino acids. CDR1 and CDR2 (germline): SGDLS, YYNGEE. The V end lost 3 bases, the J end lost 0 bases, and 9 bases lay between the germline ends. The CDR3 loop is CASSAWPANTGELFF. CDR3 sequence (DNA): TGTGCCAGCAGCGCGTGGCCGGCGAACACCGGGGAGCTGTTTTTT.

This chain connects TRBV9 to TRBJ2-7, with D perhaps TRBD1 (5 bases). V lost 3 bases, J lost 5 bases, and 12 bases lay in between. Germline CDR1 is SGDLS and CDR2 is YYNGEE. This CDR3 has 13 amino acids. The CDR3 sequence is CASSAHSGNEQYF. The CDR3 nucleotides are TGTGCCAGCAGCGCCCACTCAGGGAACGAGCAGTACTTC.